The entry below gives a single T cell receptor (beta chain) sequence along with its context. What antigen it recognizes has not been identified. Nothing much larger sits one base from this clone, and base qualities are not available. The sample originates from a study of T cells in tuberculosis (dated by TCRdb to 2017 to 2018). With regard to the full study: To characterize T cells specific for the mycobacterial lipid antigen glucose monomycolate (GMM), the study used CD1B tetramers together with high-throughput TCR immunosequencing. IGRA-negative adolescents, IGRA-positive adolescents with latent tuberculosis and adults with active tuberculosis, around nine per group, were compared in a South African clinical cohort.

At study entry, adolescents were screened for latent tuberculosis infection by tuberculin skin test and QuantiFERON-TB GOLD In-Tube IGRA. Immunosequencing of unsorted cryopreserved PBMC covered, on average, around 100,000 T cells per clinical donor. Eleven high schools in the Worcester region of the Western Cape, South Africa, served as enrollment sites for adolescents aged 12 to 18 years. Around 10 M. tuberculosis-infected adolescents and some ten uninfected adolescents were selected, with the two groups matched for age and sex. For the adolescents, PBMC were isolated by density centrifugation from freshly drawn heparinized blood and then cryopreserved. Findings and caveats that apply to the study as a whole: Smaller mean NN-distances to GMM-specific TCRs were observed in active tuberculosis TCR-alpha repertoires than in IGRA-negative controls, suggesting clonal expansion of GMM-specific TCRs. A classifier using the diverse GMM-specific repertoire reached about 90% accuracy (AUROC approximately 0.9), compared with 70% to 75% accuracy using GEM motif frequencies. Which clinical samples got chosen depended on the availability of cryopreserved specimens, and the active tuberculosis cases were adults, whereas the controls were adolescents. Smaller NN-distances were partly driven by shorter CDR3-alpha lengths in active tuberculosis patients, and statistical significance was not reached for the TCR-beta difference.

The CDR3, from cysteine to phenylalanine, totals 17 residues. Of all the DNA, just the CDR3 is kept, 51 bases in frame from base 1. Trimmed from V: 7 bases; trimmed from J: 3 bases; junction bases lacking a gene match: 13. The germline V gene provides CDR1 SNHLY and CDR2 FYNNEI. The immunoSEQ multiplex PCR assay was used to generate TCR libraries, with TCR-beta and/or TCR-alpha/delta assays applied to each sample. The amplified TCR libraries were sequenced using the Illumina high-throughput platform. In the original analysis: Clustering and dimensionality reduction were performed using pairwise TCRdist distances among GMM-specific receptors from ex vivo sorted or in vitro expanded T cells. Each clinical repertoire was scored by mean NN-distance, the average TCRdist to the nearest 10% of tetramer-positive reference sequences. GEM TCR motif frequency was calculated as the fraction of unique TCRs that matched known GEM sequences by V/J usage and CDR3 length. Active tuberculosis was classified by linear discriminant analysis with leave-one-out cross-validation, implemented in scikit-learn. TCRdb mirrors the immuneACCESS table, restricted to in-frame sequences. Some clones are absent from its copies; in checked studies, under half trace to an unresolved V gene, and the reason for the others is unknown. V, J and clone size derive from that table, while D and trimming were established from the DNA sequence. Across this sample there are about 30,000 clones, with 85% to 90% seen only once. The ten most abundant clones make up 5.5% to 6.5% of the sample.

The rearrangement joined TRBV2 to TRBJ2-3, with 10 middle bases fitting TRBD2. This clonotype was sampled from a donor between 10 and 35 years old with latent tuberculosis or without tuberculosis infection. The sequenced sample consisted of PBMCs. The CDR3 in this case is CASNLAGALLKTDTQYF. The DNA reads TGTGCCAGCAATCTAGCGGGGGCCTTGCTGAAGACAGATACGCAGTATTTT.